This T cell receptor (beta chain) was observed in a study of cytomegalovirus exposure and HLA in healthy donors. Study-wide findings and caveats: Being productive about 87% or about 30% of the time was typical of most TCR beta V segments in an earlier analysis.

This clone was recorded once. The target antigen is unknown. PCR involved 60 Vbeta and 13 Jbeta primers. Generated by immunoSEQ multiplex PCR, the TCRdb table keeps only in-frame clones and is missing some. The sample yields under 200,000 clones, around four fifths seen once. As for the donors, each was a healthy bone marrow donor. Germline CDR1 SGHTA, CDR2 FQGNSA. The CDR3 has 13 residues. V lost 7 bases and J lost 11, with 20 bases in between. Specimen: PBMCs. This TCR derives from a female donor in good health and CMV-seronegative. The V gene is TRBV7-2, the J gene TRBJ1-1; D perhaps matches TRBD1 (5 bases). CDR3: CASNSRVRDTAFF. In DNA, the CDR3 is TGTGCCAGCAACTCCAGGGTTCGAGATACGGCTTTCTTT.